This T cell receptor (beta chain) originates from a study of T cell responses to AZD1222 COVID-19 vaccine. Study outcomes and limitations: An increase in Spike-specific TCR breadth and depth was observed after two AZD1222 doses. Nearly half of spike-specific TCRs reportedly target unmutated variant regions. Most donors were white British, females outnumbered males, and clonal diversity was possibly underestimated.

The CDR3 length is 13 residues. Trimming removed 4 bases at V and 8 bases at J, with 14 bases between. Per the germline V gene, CDR1 is SGHNT and CDR2 is YENEEA. Sequencing was performed with immunoSEQ multiplex PCR; in TCRdb, only in-frame clones are kept and a portion is missing. The repertoire holds more than 120,000 clones, approximately 88% seen once, with 5.4% in the top ten. As regards this clone: Its target is unknown.

The chain has TRBV11-3 and TRBJ1-2; D may be TRBD1 (5 bases). The clonotype comes from an adult who received the MenACWY meningococcal vaccine as a control. Sequencing used peripheral blood, obtained 28 days after the second dose of the MenACWY control vaccine. CDR3 protein: CASSSAGARGYTF. For the CDR3, the DNA is TGTGCCAGCAGCTCCGCCGGGGCAAGAGGCTACACCTTC.